One T cell receptor beta chain is described in this entry. The PCR contained 60 Vbeta and 13 Jbeta primers. Using immunoSEQ multiplex PCR, the repertoire was profiled, and TCRdb retains in-frame clones only, with some absent. The profile shows around 200,000 clones, less than 80% of them singletons. The sample originates from a study of cytomegalovirus exposure and HLA in healthy donors. The V gene end was trimmed by 7 bases and the J gene end by 6 bases; junction bases not matched to a gene: 10. The CDR3 loop spans 14 amino acids. The germline V gene encodes CDR1 LNHDA and CDR2 SQIVND (reference sequence).

Sequenced input: PBMCs. The rearrangement links TRBV19 to TRBJ2-7, with 9 bases matching TRBD1. The receptor was derived from a girl aged 2 to 9 in good health and CMV-seronegative. CDR3 protein: CASTVTGTGREQYF. CDR3 in DNA: TGTGCCAGTACAGTTACCGGGACAGGGCGCGAGCAGTACTTC.